The 18 T cell receptor beta chains presented below share a single source sample, sequenced in a study of cytomegalovirus exposure and HLA in healthy donors. TCRdb's copy holds only in-frame clones and misses some; the assay was immunoSEQ multiplex PCR. The data show 45,000 to 65,000 clones, about 91% seen once. Sequenced: PBMCs. Source of these receptors: a woman under 30 in good health and CMV-seronegative.

The CDR3 DNA follows: TGTGCCAGCAGTGAATCAGGGACAGGATACTACAATGAGCAGTTCTTC. Residues: CASSESGTGYYNEQFF. The chain combines TRBV25-1 with TRBJ2-1, with 8 bases identical to TRBD1. Germline CDR1 and CDR2: MGHDK and SYGVNS. With V trimmed by 1 base and J by 3 bases, 5 bases remained unmatched. CDR3 length: 16 residues.

This clone was seen a single time. The chain has TRBV28 and TRBJ2-7; D perhaps matches TRBD2 (5 bases). The length of the CDR3 is 15 residues. Looked up from germline, CDR1 is MDHEN and CDR2 is SYDVKM. V was cut by 6 bases and J by 1 base, with 16 bases left in between. The CDR3 protein is CASSPAGLASYEQYF. In DNA form, the CDR3 reads TGTGCCAGCAGCCCCGCGGGCCTAGCATCCTACGAGCAGTACTTC.

This chain joins TRBV27 and TRBJ2-5, with 11 bases matching TRBD2. The germline V gene has CDR1 MNHEY and CDR2 SMNVEV (reference sequence). V gave up 6 bases and J gave up 5 bases; unmatched junction bases: 14. The CDR3 has 17 residues. The chain's CDR3 is CASRLNLAGGPRETQYF. The DNA for the CDR3 is TGTGCCAGCAGACTAAATTTAGCGGGAGGGCCCCGGGAGACCCAGTACTTC.

This chain connects TRBV19 to TRBJ1-2; D unresolved. V was pared by 4 bases and J by 8 bases, with 8 bases between. The CDR3 covers 11 residues. The germline V gene has CDR1 LNHDA and CDR2 SQIVND (reference sequence). Here the CDR3 DNA reads TGTGCCAGTAGTAATCTCGGGGGCTACACCTTC. Translating gives CASSNLGGYTF.

This chain joins TRBV6-1 and TRBJ2-7; D ambiguous. The germline V gene has CDR1 MNHNS and CDR2 SASEGT. This CDR3 region has 13 residues. The V end lost 9 bases, the J end lost 6 bases, and 18 bases lay between the germline ends. Here the CDR3 reads CARLPEAPSEQYF. The CDR3 DNA reads as TGTGCCAGGTTACCCGAGGCACCCTCCGAGCAGTACTTC.

The chain is built from TRBV6-6 and TRBJ1-1; 7 bases agree with TRBD1. After removal of 5 bases from V and 8 bases from J, the junction contained 2 bases not matched to a gene. CDR1 MNHNY and CDR2 SVGAGI come from the germline V gene (reference sequence). The CDR3 length is 11 residues. CDR3: CASSQTGEAFF. Here the CDR3 DNA reads TGTGCCAGCAGTCAGACAGGGGAAGCTTTCTTT.

The chain employs TRBV7-9 and TRBJ2-1, with TRBD2 matching over 12 bases. Germline CDR1 SEHNR, CDR2 FQNEAQ (reference sequence). This CDR3 has 15 amino acids. J was trimmed by 5 bases and V by 8 bases; bases with no gene match: 7. The CDR3 spells CASLAGGPIDNEQFF. Written as DNA, the CDR3 is TGTGCCAGCCTAGCGGGAGGGCCAATCGACAATGAGCAGTTCTTC.

The chain employs TRBV28 and TRBJ2-7; 8 positions match TRBD2. Trimming cost V 8 bases and J 6 bases; bases outside gene matches: 15. Germline V gives CDR1 MDHEN, CDR2 SYDVKM. This CDR3 spans 15 amino acids. CDR3 sequence (DNA): TGTGCCAGCCTGGGCAGCGGGACTAGGAAGGGCGAGCAGTACTTC. This translates into CASLGSGTRKGEQYF.

This clone is labeled medium-sized. At the DNA level, this CDR3 is encoded by other sequences in the same sample as well. This chain uses TRBV30 with TRBJ1-2; D may be TRBD1 (5 bases). CDR1 and CDR2 (germline): GTSNPN, SVGIG (reference sequence). The CDR3 is 13 residues long. V was shortened by 0 bases and J by 0 bases, with 5 bases between the two germline ends. In DNA, the CDR3 is TGTGCCTGGAGTGTACAGGCTAACTATGGCTACACCTTC. Protein product: CAWSVQANYGYTF.

The V gene is TRBV6-5, the J gene TRBJ2-7; TRBD1 matches at 8 bases. The CDR3 extends over 15 amino acids. The germline gives CDR1 MNHEY, CDR2 SVGAGI. V dropped 2 bases and J dropped 0; count of bases not matched to a gene: 3. The CDR3 loop reads CASSYGTGSSYEQYF. CDR3 in DNA: TGTGCCAGCAGTTACGGGACAGGAAGCTCCTACGAGCAGTACTTC.

The V and J genes are TRBV2 and TRBJ1-4, with a weak D call TRBD1 (5 bases). Trimming removed 4 bases from V and 3 bases from J, with 12 bases in between. The germline V gene encodes CDR1 SNHLY and CDR2 FYNNEI. This CDR3 has 15 amino acids. This chain's CDR3 is CASSVFGAPNEKLFF. The DNA of the CDR3 is TGTGCCAGCAGTGTTTTTGGGGCGCCTAATGAAAAACTGTTTTTT.

The chain combines TRBV27 with TRBJ2-6; D is perhaps TRBD2 (6 bases). The CDR3 totals 17 residues. Looked up from germline, CDR1 is MNHEY and CDR2 is SMNVEV (reference sequence). V was clipped by 5 bases and J by 0 bases, with 14 bases between them. The CDR3 DNA is TGTGCCAGCAGTCCCCTGGGACTCGGCTCTGGGGCCAACGTCCTGACTTTC. Translating gives CASSPLGLGSGANVLTF.

The chain has TRBV27 and TRBJ2-7, with D possibly TRBD1 on 6 matching bases. Trimming stripped 5 bases from V and 2 bases from J, with 16 bases between. There are 15 residues in the CDR3. Germline V gene sequence: CDR1 MNHEY, CDR2 SMNVEV (reference sequence). For the CDR3, the DNA is TGTGCCAGCAGTCTCTGGTGGGGGCTACCCTACGAGCAGTACTTC. Its translation is CASSLWWGLPYEQYF.

The gene calls are TRBV25-1 and TRBJ1-5; D unresolved. The CDR3 extends over 14 amino acids. Germline CDR1 and CDR2: MGHDK and SYGVNS. Trimming took off 3 bases at V and 6 bases at J, with 12 bases between the two ends. The CDR3 coding sequence is TGTGCCAGCAGTGACTCGGGGTGGGGTCAGCCCCAGCATTTT. This translates into CASSDSGWGQPQHF.

V gene TRBV18 combines with J gene TRBJ2-7; D is perhaps TRBD2 (6 bases). V was cut by 4 bases and J by 0 bases, with 13 bases left in between. The CDR3 spans 15 residues. CDR1 and CDR2 (germline): KGHSH, LQKENI. The DNA for the CDR3 is TGTGCCAGCTCACTATATAGCGGTCTCTCCTACGAGCAGTACTTC. This encodes CASSLYSGLSYEQYF.

This clone was recorded once. The rearrangement joins TRBV4-3 to TRBJ2-6, with TRBD2 identical over 8 bases. The length of the CDR3 is 16 residues. V lost 4 bases, J lost 4 bases, and 6 bases stayed unmatched. Germline assignment: CDR1 LGHNA and CDR2 YSLEER. The CDR3 loop reads CASSPQRGRGANVLTF. For the CDR3, the DNA is TGCGCCAGCAGCCCCCAGCGGGGGAGGGGGGCCAACGTCCTGACTTTC.

The J gene is TRBJ2-3, the V gene TRBV6-7; TRBD2 matches 7 bases. TRBV6-7 is an ORF, and what it does is uncertain. The V segment lost 2 bases and the J segment 14 bases; nucleotides outside the gene matches: 19. The CDR3 extends over 16 amino acids. The chain's CDR3 is CASSYPGVAGLDIGYF. The CDR3 DNA follows: TGTGCCAGCAGTTACCCCGGGGTAGCGGGCCTCGACATTGGGTATTTT.

This clone was seen just once. The gene calls are TRBV27 and TRBJ2-6, with TRBD1 as a possible D gene (6 bases). The CDR3 runs 17 residues. The germline V gene has CDR1 MNHEY and CDR2 SMNVEV (reference sequence). Between the trimmed V and J ends, which lost 5 bases and 0 bases, there was a span of 14 bases. The CDR3 protein is CASSPGQFFSGANVLTF. The CDR3 bases are TGTGCCAGCAGTCCAGGACAGTTCTTCTCTGGGGCCAACGTCCTGACTTTC.